This entry lists 31 T cell receptor beta chains sequenced from one sample in a study of cytomegalovirus exposure and HLA in healthy donors. PCR used 60 Vbeta primers and 13 Jbeta primers. Profiling relied on immunoSEQ multiplex PCR, and the TCRdb table lists in-frame clones only, not all of them. Of 150,000 to 200,000 clones in the sample, 70% to 90% were seen once. The sample consisted of PBMCs. Receptors were obtained from a woman aged 18-29 years in good health and CMV-seronegative.

The chain is built from TRBV5-4 and TRBJ1-1, with TRBD1 identical over 8 bases. J was trimmed by 6 bases and V by 2 bases; bases with no gene match: 9. The germline V gene has CDR1 SGHNT and CDR2 YYREEE (reference sequence). The CDR3 spans 15 residues. The CDR3 DNA reads as TGTGCCAGCAGCTTCGGACAGGGTGTTATCCCTGAAGCTTTCTTT. Its translation is CASSFGQGVIPEAFF.

The V and J genes are TRBV6-5 and TRBJ1-6, with D maybe TRBD1 (5 bases). The CDR3 totals 14 residues. CDR1 is MNHEY and CDR2 is SVGAGI in the germline V gene. V gave up 2 bases and J gave up 9 bases, with 11 bases separating them. The CDR3 bases are TGTGCCAGCAGTTACGGGCAGGGATCTTCACCCCTCCACTTT. It codes for CASSYGQGSSPLHF.

The chain carries TRBV10-3 and TRBJ2-1; a possible D gene is TRBD2 (6 bases). V lost 2 bases and J lost 9, with 17 bases in between. The CDR3 has 15 amino acids. Germline CDR1 reads ENHRY; CDR2 reads SYGVKD. CDR3 bases: TGTGCCATCAGTGAGCCAGCGGCTTCAGCGGGTGAGCAGTTCTTC. This encodes CAISEPAASAGEQFF.

The chain recombines TRBV19 with TRBJ2-1, with 7 bases lining up with TRBD1. This CDR3 has 15 residues. V lost 9 bases and J lost 2; bases outside the gene matches: 10. Germline CDR1 reads LNHDA; CDR2 reads SQIVND (reference sequence). The CDR3 DNA sequence: TGTGCCAGCAGCTACCGGGACAGAACCTACAATGAGCAGTTCTTC. Protein sequence: CASSYRDRTYNEQFF.

The V and J genes are TRBV27 and TRBJ1-2; 7 bases are shared with TRBD1. There are 12 residues in the CDR3. Germline values: CDR1 MNHEY, CDR2 SMNVEV (reference sequence). The V gene end was trimmed by 8 bases and the J gene end by 3 bases; junction bases not matched to a gene: 3. DNA of the CDR3: TGTGCCAGCTCGGACAGGTACTATGGCTACACCTTC. This sequence encodes CASSDRYYGYTF.

CDR3 loop: CASSLGGLEAFF. CDR3 nucleotides: TGTGCCAGTAGTCTCGGGGGGCTTGAAGCTTTCTTT. This chain connects TRBV19 to TRBJ1-1; TRBD1 is a possible D gene (6 bases). The CDR3 consists of 12 residues. Germline V gene data show CDR1 as LNHDA and CDR2 as SQIVND (reference sequence). V gave up 5 bases and J gave up 7 bases, with 11 bases separating them.

A single count supports this clone. The chain carries TRBV27 and TRBJ2-1; possibly TRBD2 for D (6 bases). Germline CDR1 reads MNHEY; CDR2 reads SMNVEV (reference sequence). This CDR3 contains 14 residues. The V and J ends lost 5 bases and 4 bases respectively, with 12 bases between them. CDR3 sequence reads: CASSPRRAYNEQFF. CDR3 nucleotide sequence: TGTGCCAGCAGTCCTAGGAGGGCTTACAATGAGCAGTTCTTC.

The CDR3 nucleotides are TGCGCCAGCGGCCAGGGGTCCTACAATGAGCAGTTCTTC. Protein: CASGQGSYNEQFF. This rearrangement joins TRBV5-1 to TRBJ2-1, with D possibly being TRBD1 (6 bases). The CDR3 extends over 13 amino acids. Looked up from germline, CDR1 is SGHRS and CDR2 is YFSETQ. The germline V and J ends were trimmed by 7 bases and 1 base, with 9 bases remaining between them. Full variable domain (outside the CDR3, taken from reference TRBV5-1 and TRBJ2-1): KAGVTQTPRYLIKTRGQQVTLSCSPISGHRSVSWYQQTPGQGLQFLFEYFSETQRNKGNFPGRFSGRQFSNSRSEMNVSTLELGDSALYLCASGQGSYNEQFFGPGTRLTVL.

There are a few counts of this clone. The CDR3, as DNA: TGCGCCAGCAGCCCGGGACAGCTGAGCAATCAGCCCCAGCATTTT. Its protein is CASSPGQLSNQPQHF. The genes are TRBV5-1 and TRBJ1-5; 7 nucleotides match TRBD1. V shed 4 bases, J shed 1 base, and the junction held 5 bases outside the gene matches. Per the germline V gene, CDR1 is SGHRS and CDR2 is YFSETQ. The length of the CDR3 is 15 residues.

The chain is built from TRBV19 and TRBJ2-1, with D unresolved. Germline V gives CDR1 LNHDA, CDR2 SQIVND (reference sequence). Trimming took off 3 bases at V and 7 bases at J, with 19 bases between the two ends. This CDR3 region has 16 residues. CDR3 amino acids: CASSMVLWAIGNEQFF. The CDR3 DNA is TGTGCCAGTAGTATGGTTCTGTGGGCGATTGGGAATGAGCAGTTCTTC. The full variable domain, rest sourced from reference TRBV19 and TRBJ2-1, is DGGITQSPKYLFRKEGQNVTLSCEQNLNHDAMYWYRQDPGQGLRLIYYSQIVNDFQKGDIAEGYSVSREKKESFPLTVTSAQKNPTAFYLCASSMVLWAIGNEQFFGPGTRLTVL.

The chain couples TRBV12-1 to TRBJ2-2; the DNA was not used to check the table's D call, TRBD1. TRBV12-1 is recorded as a pseudogene. CDR3 size: 18 residues. This CDR3 is CASSFPDRGDFSTGELFF. DNA for the CDR3: TGTGCCAGCAGCTTTCCTGACAGGGGGGACTTTTCCACCGGGGAGCTGTTTTTT.

This clone is a singleton in its sample. The V call is TRBV5-1, the J call TRBJ1-2; TRBD1 agrees at 8 bases. Germline V lookup: CDR1 SGHRS, CDR2 YFSETQ. With 5 bases clipped from V and 5 bases from J, the junction kept 11 bases outside the gene matches. The CDR3 has 15 residues. The CDR3 sequence: CASRELDRENYGYTF. CDR3 nucleotide sequence: TGCGCCAGCAGGGAATTGGACAGGGAAAATTATGGCTACACCTTC.

This clone was observed a single time. The CDR3 region has the DNA TGTGCCATCACCCCCCGGGGGACAGGGAGGGTCGACGAGCAGTACTTC. Its translation is CAITPRGTGRVDEQYF. The chain employs TRBV2 and TRBJ2-7; the match to TRBD1 covers 9 bases. CDR3 length: 16 amino acids. CDR1 is SNHLY and CDR2 is FYNNEI in the germline V gene. The V and J ends lost 10 bases and 5 bases, in that order; junction bases with no gene match: 18.

In this sample, this clone turned up a few times. The chain is built from TRBV15 and TRBJ2-7, with a weak D call TRBD2 (7 bases). Per the germline V gene, CDR1 is LNHNV and CDR2 is YYDKDF (reference sequence). The V and J ends lost 1 base and 3 bases respectively, with 13 bases between them. The CDR3 totals 15 residues. The CDR3 loop is CATSRARGGLYEQYF. The CDR3 DNA sequence: TGTGCCACCAGCAGAGCCCGCGGGGGCCTCTACGAGCAGTACTTC.

CDR3 DNA: TGTGCCAGCAGCCCCGGGGGGGGCGGCTGGAACACTGAAGCTTTCTTT. Its protein product is CASSPGGGGWNTEAFF. This chain joins TRBV11-2 and TRBJ1-1, with D possibly TRBD1 on 6 matching bases. V lost 5 bases to trimming and J lost 1 base, with 17 bases between them. Germline CDR1 is SGHAT and CDR2 is FQNNGV. This CDR3 is 16 amino acids long.

The chain couples TRBV15 to TRBJ2-6, with D perhaps TRBD2 (5 bases). V was shortened by 4 bases and J by 4 bases, with 8 bases between the two germline ends. This CDR3 spans 14 amino acids. Germline V gives CDR1 LNHNV, CDR2 YYDKDF (reference sequence). This CDR3 is CATSTGGGANVLTF. The CDR3 DNA is TGTGCCACCAGCACGGGCGGGGGGGCCAACGTCCTGACTTTC.

This rearrangement joins TRBV5-1 to TRBJ1-4; possible D gene TRBD1, 6 bases. The CDR3 covers 14 residues. Trimming took 0 bases from V and 8 from J, leaving 11 bases between them. Germline CDR1 SGHRS, CDR2 YFSETQ. CDR3 nucleotides: TGCGCCAGCAGCTTGGACAGGGCAAGCGAAAAACTGTTTTTT. Its protein is CASSLDRASEKLFF.

The rearrangement joins TRBV2 to TRBJ1-4, with 7 nucleotides matching TRBD1. Per the germline V gene, CDR1 is SNHLY and CDR2 is FYNNEI. The J segment lost 8 bases and the V segment lost 3 bases, leaving 9 bases of the junction unmatched. The CDR3 is 15 amino acids. The CDR3 sequence: CASSDNSVRGEKLFF. CDR3 nucleotide sequence: TGTGCCAGCAGTGACAATTCCGTCAGGGGGGAAAAACTGTTTTTT.

This chain joins TRBV28 and TRBJ2-3; D gene ambiguous. The V and J ends lost 3 bases and 2 bases respectively, with 6 bases between them. This CDR3 spans 13 amino acids. Germline lookup yields CDR1 MDHEN and CDR2 SYDVKM. The chain's CDR3 is CASSLGSTDTQYF. The DNA for the CDR3 is TGTGCCAGCAGTTTGGGCTCCACAGATACGCAGTATTTT. Filled out from reference TRBV28 and TRBJ2-3, the complete variable domain reads DVKVTQSSRYLVKRTGEKVFLECVQDMDHENMFWYRQDPGLGLRLIYFSYDVKMKEKGDIPEGYSVSREKKERFSLILESASTNQTSMYLCASSLGSTDTQYFGPGTRLTVL.

The V gene is TRBV5-5, the J gene TRBJ2-7; TRBD2 might be the D (6 bases). Trimming stripped 0 bases from V and 3 bases from J, with 7 bases between. The germline V gene encodes CDR1 SGHKS and CDR2 YYEKEE (reference sequence). This CDR3 contains 13 residues. DNA for the CDR3: TGTGCCAGCAGCTTGGCGCGGGACTACGAGCAGTACTTC. Its translation: CASSLARDYEQYF.

The chain joins TRBV12-5 to TRBJ2-1, with 11 bases that match TRBD1. Germline CDR1 reads LGHNT; CDR2 reads FRNRAP. V was pared by 5 bases and J by 6 bases, with 3 bases of the junction left unmatched. The CDR3 is 14 amino acids. This chain's CDR3 is CASGTGQGVNEQFF. The CDR3 bases are TGTGCTAGTGGTACGGGACAGGGGGTCAATGAGCAGTTCTTC.

V and J are TRBV11-2 and TRBJ2-1; D possibly corresponds to TRBD2 (6 bases). Germline CDR1 is SGHAT and CDR2 is FQNNGV. Deletions cut 0 bases from V and 1 base from J, with 13 bases between. The CDR3 loop spans 17 amino acids. CDR3 bases: TGTGCCAGCAGCTTAGATCGCGGGACCTTATCCTACAATGAGCAGTTCTTC. It encodes CASSLDRGTLSYNEQFF.

The J gene is TRBJ1-5, the V gene TRBV2, with TRBD1 matching over 7 bases. Germline V gene sequence: CDR1 SNHLY, CDR2 FYNNEI. V was pared by 6 bases and J by 2 bases, with 4 bases of the junction left unmatched. This CDR3 has 14 amino acids. For the CDR3, the DNA is TGTGCCAGCAGAGACAGGGTCCGCAATCAGCCCCAGCATTTT. This sequence encodes CASRDRVRNQPQHF.

The chain recombines TRBV5-4 with TRBJ2-7; maybe TRBD2 (6 bases). This CDR3 spans 12 amino acids. Trimming pared 3 bases from V and 6 bases from J, leaving 10 bases between. The germline CDR1 and CDR2 sequences are SGHNT and YYREEE (reference sequence). The CDR3 DNA reads as TGTGCCAGCAGCTCCATAGCGGCCGAGCAGTACTTC. This codes for CASSSIAAEQYF.

The chain combines TRBV4-1 with TRBJ1-4; D unclear. CDR3 length: 15 amino acids. V was trimmed by 3 bases and J by 6 bases, leaving 14 bases between them. CDR1 and CDR2 from the germline V gene are MGHRA and YSYEKL. The CDR3 DNA reads as TGCGCCAGCAGCCACCCAGATCTAGGCGATGAAAAACTGTTTTTT. Amino acid sequence: CASSHPDLGDEKLFF.

The chain couples TRBV20-1 to TRBJ2-1; D is unclear. This CDR3 is built from 11 residues. Germline CDR1 and CDR2: DFQATT and SNEGSKA (reference sequence). Trimming removed 5 bases at V and 6 bases at J, with 8 bases between. This chain's CDR3 is CSAAWANEQFF. CDR3 DNA: TGCAGTGCTGCCTGGGCCAATGAGCAGTTCTTC.

As for this clone: Other nucleotide sequences in the sample specify the same CDR3. This chain links TRBV5-1 with TRBJ2-1, with a tentative D call TRBD1 (5 bases). The germline V gene has CDR1 SGHRS and CDR2 YFSETQ. CDR3 size: 14 residues. The V end was cut by 0 bases, the J end by 3 bases, with 7 bases between. CDR3 loop: CASSLGQLYNEQFF. The CDR3 region has the DNA TGCGCCAGCAGCTTGGGACAGCTCTACAATGAGCAGTTCTTC.

The chain recombines TRBV6-7 with TRBJ1-2; tentatively, D is TRBD1 (6 bases). TRBV6-7 is placed among ORFs of uncertain function. The CDR3 has 18 residues. Trimming left V 2 bases short and J 2 bases short, with 21 bases between. Here the CDR3 DNA reads TGTGCCAGCAGTTACCCAGCCGTCGGACAGTTGATAAACTATGGCTACACCTTC. Amino acids: CASSYPAVGQLINYGYTF.

This clone was counted a few times. The chain uses TRBV5-1 and TRBJ1-2, with D maybe TRBD1 (5 bases). The germline CDR1 and CDR2 sequences are SGHRS and YFSETQ. V lost 5 bases and J lost 4, with 12 bases in between. This CDR3 contains 13 residues. Here the CDR3 reads CASRGGGSYGYTF. In DNA, the CDR3 is TGCGCCAGCAGGGGCGGGGGTTCCTATGGCTACACCTTC.

This rearrangement joins TRBV19 to TRBJ2-3, with 8 bases matching TRBD2. The V gene's germline CDR1 is LNHDA and CDR2 SQIVND (reference sequence). The length of the CDR3 is 16 residues. V lost 7 bases, J lost 4 bases, and 13 bases stayed unmatched. This chain's CDR3 is CASMAGGTIKADTQYF. Written as DNA, the CDR3 is TGTGCCAGTATGGCGGGAGGAACGATTAAGGCAGATACGCAGTATTTT.

This rearrangement joins TRBV30 to TRBJ1-1, with 12 bases fitting TRBD1. The CDR3 is made up of 15 amino acids. V shed 3 bases and J 7 bases; nucleotides not matched to a gene: 9. The germline gives CDR1 GTSNPN, CDR2 SVGIG (reference sequence). CDR3 in DNA: TGTGCCTGGAGATTCGGGACAGGGGGCTGGGGTGAAGCTTTCTTT. Translating gives CAWRFGTGGWGEAFF.